A selection of T cell receptor beta chains follows, all from one sample in a study of control samples from healthy donors and cancer patients. Data came from immunoSEQ multiplex PCR; TCRdb stores just in-frame clones and leaves some out. The table includes roughly 130,000 clones, about 95% detected once. Sequencing was carried out using blood. Every receptor here comes from a man aged 25 to 40 in good health. CDR3s include the opening cysteine and the closing phenylalanine or tryptophan. Each record gives: D gene, J gene, V gene, clone size, CDR3 DNA, CDR3 protein. A D gene is named only where the DNA matches it firmly. Size values are once, few and many counts, or a class for expanded clones, and some rows have none.

-	TRBJ1-2	TRBV28	-	TGTGCCAGCAGTCCTGCGGCGGTCGGGTATGGCTACACCTTC	CASSPAAVGYGYTF
-	TRBJ2-1	TRBV9	-	TGTGCCAGCAGCGTAGGGGGCTATGAGCAGTTCTTC	CASSVGGYEQFF
-	TRBJ2-3	TRBV5-1	-	TGCGCCAGCCACGCTTGGGGGGACAGAGCTTTGAGCACAGATACGCAGTATTTT	CASHAWGDRALSTDTQYF
-	TRBJ1-2	TRBV30	-	TGTGCCTGGAGTGTAATGGGGGCCCTTGGCTACACCTTC	CAWSVMGALGYTF
TRBD1	TRBJ2-7	TRBV19	-	TGTGCCAGTAGGGGGCGAGACAGGGGGACCTACGAGCAGTACTTC	CASRGRDRGTYEQYF
-	TRBJ1-1	TRBV29-1	-	TGCAGCGGAAGGGGGATGAACACTGAAGCTTTCTTT	CSGRGMNTEAFF
TRBD1	TRBJ1-1	TRBV18	-	TGTGCCAGCGAATACCAGGGGGCGCGCGGAATGAACACTGAAGCTTTCTTT	CASEYQGARGMNTEAFF
-	TRBJ1-2	TRBV19	-	TGTGCCAGTAGTATCTCCCACGGGAACTATGGCTACACCTTC	CASSISHGNYGYTF
-	TRBJ1-6	TRBV3-1/TRBV3-2	-	TGTGCCAGCAGGCCCGGGAGGGGGGGTGTTTCACCCCTCCACTTT	CASRPGRGGVSPLHF
-	TRBJ1-1	TRBV7-6	-	TGTGCCAGCAGCCCCACCCCCCCCACAGCAGCGGCTGAAGCTTTCTTT	CASSPTPPTAAAEAFF
-	TRBJ1-6	TRBV19	-	TGTGCCAGTAGTCCAACTGGAGGGGGGCGCGGAAATTCACCCCTCCACTTT	CASSPTGGGRGNSPLHF
-	TRBJ2-2	TRBV6-6	-	TGTGCCAGCAGGGACTTCAGGGGGAGGACCGGGGAGCTGTTTTTT	CASRDFRGRTGELFF
TRBD1	TRBJ1-2	TRBV11-2	few	TGTGCCAGCAGCCCAGGGGGAGTGGTAAACTATGGCTACACCTTC	CASSPGGVVNYGYTF
-	TRBJ1-6	TRBV19	-	TGTGCCAGTAGTAGTCAGGGTAGCTCACCCCTCCACTTT	CASSSQGSSPLHF
TRBD1	TRBJ2-7	TRBV4-3	-	TGCGCCAGCAGCCCCGGGACAGGGTTCGTCGAGCAGTACTTC	CASSPGTGFVEQYF
TRBD1	TRBJ2-7	TRBV19	-	TGTGCCAGTAGCTACCGGGACAGCTCCTACGAGCAGTACTTC	CASSYRDSSYEQYF
-	TRBJ2-1	TRBV7-3	-	TGTGCCAGCAGTCCCGGTGGGAATGAGCAGTTCTTC	CASSPGGNEQFF
-	TRBJ1-5	TRBV6-2/TRBV6-3	-	TGTGCCAGCAGTTACTCGGGGGCCCTTAGCAATCAGCCCCAGCATTTT	CASSYSGALSNQPQHF
-	TRBJ2-3	TRBV2	-	TGTGCCAGCAGGTCACCGGGCAGCACAGATACGCAGTATTTT	CASRSPGSTDTQYF
TRBD1	TRBJ1-2	TRBV5-6	-	TGTGCCAGCAGTTGGGCCACCGGGACAGGGGTCGAAGGCTACACCTTC	CASSWATGTGVEGYTF
-	TRBJ2-5	TRBV3-1/TRBV3-2	-	TGTGCCAGCAGCCACGCGACGCCCAGGGTTTTCTTCGAGACCCAGTACTTC	CASSHATPRVFFETQYF
-	TRBJ2-3	TRBV6-5	-	TGTGCCAGCAGCCCCAGGGGGGTGGCAGATACGCAGTATTTT	CASSPRGVADTQYF
-	TRBJ1-6	TRBV4-3	-	TGCGCCAGCAGCCAAGACCCTGGACTTTTACCCTCACCCCTCCACTTT	CASSQDPGLLPSPLHF
TRBD1	TRBJ1-1	TRBV19	once	TGTGCCAGTAGTCCACAGGGGAGGGGGAACACTGAAGCTTTCTTT	CASSPQGRGNTEAFF
-	TRBJ2-7	TRBV7-2	-	TGTGCCAGCAGCTTAACACTCCCCTACGAGCAGTACTTC	CASSLTLPYEQYF
TRBD1	TRBJ2-1	TRBV19	-	TGTGCCAGTAGTCCCTGGGACAGGGACGACAATGAGCAGTTCTTC	CASSPWDRDDNEQFF
-	TRBJ2-2	TRBV5-1	-	TGCGCCAGCAGCTTGGGCTGGACATCCCAGCCCGGGGAGCTGTTTTTT	CASSLGWTSQPGELFF
-	TRBJ1-2	TRBV18	-	TGTGCCAGCTCACCGGCTCCCGGCCACTATGGCTACACCTTC	CASSPAPGHYGYTF
-	TRBJ1-3	TRBV19	-	TGTGCCAGTAGTATGGAAGGACGTCTCGGAAACACCATATATTTT	CASSMEGRLGNTIYF